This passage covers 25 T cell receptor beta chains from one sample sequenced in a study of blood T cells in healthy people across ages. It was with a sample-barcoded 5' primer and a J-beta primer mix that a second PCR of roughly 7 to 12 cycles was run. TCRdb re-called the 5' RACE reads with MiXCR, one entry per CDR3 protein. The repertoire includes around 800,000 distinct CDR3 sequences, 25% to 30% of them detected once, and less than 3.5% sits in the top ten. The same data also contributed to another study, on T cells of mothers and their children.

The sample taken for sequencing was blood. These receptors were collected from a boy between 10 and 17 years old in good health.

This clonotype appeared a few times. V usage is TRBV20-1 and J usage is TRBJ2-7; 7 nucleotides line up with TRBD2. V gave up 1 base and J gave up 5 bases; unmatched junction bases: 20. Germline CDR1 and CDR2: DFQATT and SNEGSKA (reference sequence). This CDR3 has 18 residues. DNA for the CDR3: TGCAGTGCTAGAGCCTGGGGGGGTGCGCGGGGCGACCTCAACGAGCAGTACTTC. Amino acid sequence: CSARAWGGARGDLNEQYF.

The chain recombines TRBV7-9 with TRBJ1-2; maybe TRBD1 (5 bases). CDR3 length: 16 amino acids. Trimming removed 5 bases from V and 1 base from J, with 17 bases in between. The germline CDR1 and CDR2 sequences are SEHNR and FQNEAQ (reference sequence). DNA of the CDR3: TGTGCCAGCAGCCGGAGTCGGGACGGAATTAACTATGGCTACACCTTC. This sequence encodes CASSRSRDGINYGYTF.

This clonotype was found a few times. The CDR3 is CATTGRNYGYTF. The DNA for the CDR3 is TGTGCCACTACGGGGCGGAACTATGGCTACACCTTC. The chain joins TRBV7-6 to TRBJ1-2, with a possible D match to TRBD1 (5 bases). With 10 bases removed from V and 2 bases from J, the gap between germline ends came to 11 bases. Germline V gives CDR1 SGHVS, CDR2 FNYEAQ. CDR3 length equals 12 residues.

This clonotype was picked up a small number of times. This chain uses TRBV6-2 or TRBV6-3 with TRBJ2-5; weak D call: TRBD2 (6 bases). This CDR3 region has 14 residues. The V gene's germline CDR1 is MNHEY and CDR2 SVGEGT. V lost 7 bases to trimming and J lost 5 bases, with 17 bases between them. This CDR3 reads CASIPGLPGETQYF. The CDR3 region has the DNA TGTGCCAGCATTCCGGGACTCCCTGGGGAGACCCAGTACTTC.

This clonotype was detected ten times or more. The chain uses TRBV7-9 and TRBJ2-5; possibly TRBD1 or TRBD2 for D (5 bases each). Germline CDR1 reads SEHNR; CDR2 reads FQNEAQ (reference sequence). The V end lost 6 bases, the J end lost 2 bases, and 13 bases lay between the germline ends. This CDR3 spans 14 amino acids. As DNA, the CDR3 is TGTGCCAGCAGTTTCCCGGGGCAGCAAGAGACCCAGTACTTC. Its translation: CASSFPGQQETQYF. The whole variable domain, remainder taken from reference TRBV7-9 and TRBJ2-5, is DTGVSQNPRHKITKRGQNVTFRCDPISEHNRLYWYRQTLGQGPEFLTYFQNEAQLEKSRLLSDRFSAERPKGSFSTLEIQRTEQGDSAMYLCASSFPGQQETQYFGPGTRLLVL.

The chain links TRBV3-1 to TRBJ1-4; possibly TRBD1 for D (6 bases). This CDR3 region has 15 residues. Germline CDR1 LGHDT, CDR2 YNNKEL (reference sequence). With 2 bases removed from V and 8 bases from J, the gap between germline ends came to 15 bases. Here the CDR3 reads CASSQTWGQGEKLFF. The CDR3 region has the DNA TGTGCCAGCAGCCAAACGTGGGGCCAGGGGGAAAAACTGTTTTTT.

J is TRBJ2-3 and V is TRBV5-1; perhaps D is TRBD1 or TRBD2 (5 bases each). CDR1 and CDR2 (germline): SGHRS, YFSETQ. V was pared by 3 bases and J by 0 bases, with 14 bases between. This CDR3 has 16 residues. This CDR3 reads CASSSRGDRSTDTQYF. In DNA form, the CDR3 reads TGCGCCAGCAGCTCTCGAGGGGACCGAAGCACAGATACGCAGTATTTT.

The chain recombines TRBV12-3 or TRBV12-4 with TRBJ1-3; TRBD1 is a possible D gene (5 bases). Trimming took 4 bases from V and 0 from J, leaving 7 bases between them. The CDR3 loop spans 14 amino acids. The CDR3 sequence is CASSSTASGNTIYF. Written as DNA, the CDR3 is TGTGCCAGCAGTTCGACAGCCTCTGGAAACACCATATATTTT.

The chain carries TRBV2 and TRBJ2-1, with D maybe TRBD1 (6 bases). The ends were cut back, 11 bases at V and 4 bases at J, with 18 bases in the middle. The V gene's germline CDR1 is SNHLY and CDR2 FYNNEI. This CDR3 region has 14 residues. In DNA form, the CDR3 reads TGTGCCGGCAAGATGAGGGGACAATACAATGAGCAGTTCTTC. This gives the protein CAGKMRGQYNEQFF. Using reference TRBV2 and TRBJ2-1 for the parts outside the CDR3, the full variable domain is EPEVTQTPSHQVTQMGQEVILRCVPISNHLYFYWYRQILGQKVEFLVSFYNNEISEKSEIFDDQFSVERPDGSNFTLKIRSTKLEDSAMYFCAGKMRGQYNEQFFGPGTRLTVL.

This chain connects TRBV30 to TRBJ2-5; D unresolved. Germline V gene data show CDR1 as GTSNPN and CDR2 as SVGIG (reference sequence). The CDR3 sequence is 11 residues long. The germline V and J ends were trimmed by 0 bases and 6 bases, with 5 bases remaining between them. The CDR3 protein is CAWSVSQTQYF. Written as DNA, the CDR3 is TGTGCCTGGAGTGTCTCGCAGACCCAGTACTTC.

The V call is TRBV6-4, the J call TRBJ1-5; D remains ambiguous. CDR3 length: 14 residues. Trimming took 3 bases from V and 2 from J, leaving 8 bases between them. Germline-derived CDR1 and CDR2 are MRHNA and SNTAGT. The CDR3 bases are TGTGCCAGCAGTGAAAAGGGCGGCAATCAGCCCCAGCATTTT. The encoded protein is CASSEKGGNQPQHF.

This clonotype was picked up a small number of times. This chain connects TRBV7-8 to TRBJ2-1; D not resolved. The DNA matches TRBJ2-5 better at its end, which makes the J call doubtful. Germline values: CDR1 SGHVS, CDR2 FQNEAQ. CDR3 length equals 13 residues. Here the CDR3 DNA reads TGTGCCAGCACCAGTATAACCCAAGAGACCCAGTACTTC. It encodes CASTSITQETQYF.

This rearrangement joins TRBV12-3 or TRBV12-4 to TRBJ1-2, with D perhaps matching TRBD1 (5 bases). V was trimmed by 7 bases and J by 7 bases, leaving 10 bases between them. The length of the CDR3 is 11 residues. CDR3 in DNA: TGTGCCAGCAACTGGAGGGGTGGCTACACCTTC. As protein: CASNWRGGYTF.

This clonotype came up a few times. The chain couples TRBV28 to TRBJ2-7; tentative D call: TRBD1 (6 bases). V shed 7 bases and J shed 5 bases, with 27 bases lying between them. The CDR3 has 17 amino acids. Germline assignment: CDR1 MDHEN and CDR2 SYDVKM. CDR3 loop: CASNSNRGARDNHEQYF. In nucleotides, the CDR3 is TGTGCCAGCAATTCCAACCGAGGAGCAAGGGACAACCACGAGCAGTACTTC.

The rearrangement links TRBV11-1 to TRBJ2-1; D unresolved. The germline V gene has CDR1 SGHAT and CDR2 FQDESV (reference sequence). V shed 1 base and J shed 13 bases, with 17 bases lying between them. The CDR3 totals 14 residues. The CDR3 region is CASSLGRSSGFQFF. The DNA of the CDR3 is TGTGCCAGCAGCTTAGGCAGATCCTCCGGCTTTCAGTTCTTC.

CDR3 bases: TGTGCCAGCAGCCCCGAACCCCCGGGGGGTCTTGAGCAGTACTTC. Protein sequence: CASSPEPPGGLEQYF. V and J are TRBV12-3 or TRBV12-4 and TRBJ2-7, with TRBD2 identical over 7 bases. V dropped 6 bases and J dropped 7; count of bases not matched to a gene: 15. This CDR3 comprises 15 residues.

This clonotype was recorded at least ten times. CDR3 nucleotide sequence: TGCAGCGTGGAGACGACAGATTACGAGCAGTACTTC. It is translated as CSVETTDYEQYF. The chain is built from TRBV29-1 and TRBJ2-7; tentative D call: TRBD1 (5 bases). The CDR3 runs to 12 residues. Germline lookup yields CDR1 SQVTM and CDR2 ANQGSEA. The germline V and J ends were trimmed by 6 bases and 4 bases, with 13 bases remaining between them.

CDR3 sequence (DNA): TGTGCCATCAGTGAAAGGGGAAGGGAATCACCCCTCCACTTT. It specifies CAISERGRESPLHF. The V call is TRBV10-3, the J call TRBJ1-6; D is perhaps TRBD1 (5 bases). With 3 bases removed from V and 10 bases from J, the gap between germline ends came to 13 bases. The CDR3 contains 14 residues. Germline CDR1 is ENHRY and CDR2 is SYGVKD.

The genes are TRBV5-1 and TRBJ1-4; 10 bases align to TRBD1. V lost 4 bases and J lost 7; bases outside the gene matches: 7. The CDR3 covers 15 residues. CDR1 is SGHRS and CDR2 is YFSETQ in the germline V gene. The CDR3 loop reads CASSAGDRGGEKLFF. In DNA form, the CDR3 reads TGCGCCAGCAGCGCTGGGGACAGGGGAGGTGAAAAACTGTTTTTT.

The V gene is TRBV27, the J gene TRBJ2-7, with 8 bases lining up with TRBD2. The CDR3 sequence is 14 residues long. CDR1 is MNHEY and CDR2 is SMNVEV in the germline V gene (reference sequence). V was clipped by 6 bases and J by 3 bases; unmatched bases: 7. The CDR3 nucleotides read TGTGCCAGCAGCCCACGGGGGGGCCACTACGAGCAGTACTTC. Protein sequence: CASSPRGGHYEQYF.

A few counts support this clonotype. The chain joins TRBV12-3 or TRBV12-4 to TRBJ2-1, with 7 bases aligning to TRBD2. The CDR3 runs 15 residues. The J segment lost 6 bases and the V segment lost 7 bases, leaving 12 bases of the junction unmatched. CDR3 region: CASTPERGLTNEQFF. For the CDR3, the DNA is TGTGCCAGCACCCCGGAGCGGGGTCTCACCAATGAGCAGTTCTTC.

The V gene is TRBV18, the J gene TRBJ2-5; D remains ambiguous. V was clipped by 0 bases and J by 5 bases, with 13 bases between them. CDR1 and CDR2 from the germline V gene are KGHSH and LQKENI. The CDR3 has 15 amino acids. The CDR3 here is CASSPPSRQGETQYF. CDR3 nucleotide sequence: TGTGCCAGCTCACCACCGAGCCGTCAAGGGGAGACCCAGTACTTC. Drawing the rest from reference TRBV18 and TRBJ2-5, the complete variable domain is NAGVMQNPRHLVRRRGQEARLRCSPMKGHSHVYWYRQLPEEGLKFMVYLQKENIIDESGMPKERFSAEFPKEGPSILRIQQVVRGDSAAYFCASSPPSRQGETQYFGPGTRLLVL.

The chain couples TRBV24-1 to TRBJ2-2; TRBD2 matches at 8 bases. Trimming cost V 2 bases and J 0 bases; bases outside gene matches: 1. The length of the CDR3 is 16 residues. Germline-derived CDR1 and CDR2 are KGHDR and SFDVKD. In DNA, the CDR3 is TGTGCCACCAGTGATTCGGGAGGGTCGAACACCGGGGAGCTGTTTTTT. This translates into CATSDSGGSNTGELFF.

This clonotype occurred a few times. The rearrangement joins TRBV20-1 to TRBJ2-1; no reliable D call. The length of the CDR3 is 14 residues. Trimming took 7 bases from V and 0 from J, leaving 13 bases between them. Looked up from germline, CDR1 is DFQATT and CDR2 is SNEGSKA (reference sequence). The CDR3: CSGIISSSYNEQFF. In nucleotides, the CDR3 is TGCAGTGGGATTATATCTAGCTCCTACAATGAGCAGTTCTTC.

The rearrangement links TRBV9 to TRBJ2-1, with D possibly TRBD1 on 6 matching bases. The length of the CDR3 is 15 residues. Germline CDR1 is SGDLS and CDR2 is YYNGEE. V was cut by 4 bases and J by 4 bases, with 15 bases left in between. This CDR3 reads CASSRQLRGYNEQFF. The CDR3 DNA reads TGTGCCAGCAGCCGACAGTTGAGGGGGTACAATGAGCAGTTCTTC.